This entry lists 29 T cell receptor beta chains sequenced from one sample in a study of CD4 and CD8 cells across lung adenocarcinoma regions. TCRdb itself ran the PCR reads through MiXCR, one entry per CDR3 protein. The table includes approximately 12,000 distinct CDR3 sequences, roughly 60% detected once. Sequenced sample: CD8+ T cells from the margin of a lung tumor. These receptor sequences come from a female donor with lung adenocarcinoma. The CD4 and CD8 labels of this study may be unreliable.

The chain is built from TRBV4-1 and TRBJ2-4; tentative D call: TRBD2 (7 bases). V lost 4 bases, J lost 13 bases, and 32 bases lay in between. Germline CDR1 reads MGHRA; CDR2 reads YSYEKL. The CDR3 loop spans 18 amino acids. The CDR3 region is CASSRRDGGRGAKNTQYF. The CDR3 DNA is TGCGCCAGCAGCCGCCGAGACGGGGGGCGGGGAGCCAAAAACACGCAGTACTTC.

This clonotype was found many times. The CDR3 nucleotides read TGTGCCAGCGTAAGGACTAGCGGGGGGTCCTACAATGAGCAGTTCTTC. Residues: CASVRTSGGSYNEQFF. The chain carries TRBV27 and TRBJ2-1; 14 nucleotides match TRBD2. The CDR3 has 16 amino acids. Germline V lookup: CDR1 MNHEY, CDR2 SMNVEV (reference sequence). After removal of 8 bases from V and 1 base from J, the junction contained 4 bases not matched to a gene.

Worth noting for this clonotype: A junction end diverges from the germline sequence, so it may reflect a read error. This chain connects TRBV27 to TRBJ2-5, with D possibly being TRBD2 (6 bases). The CDR3 has 15 residues. Germline lookup yields CDR1 MNHEY and CDR2 SMNVEV (reference sequence). CDR3 residues: CAGGFRGRGADTQYF. CDR3 DNA: TGTGCCGGGGGGTTCCGGGGCCGAGGCGCAGATACCCAGTACTTT.

The J gene is TRBJ2-1, the V gene TRBV10-1; 8 nucleotides match TRBD2. The germline gives CDR1 WNHNN, CDR2 SYGVQD (reference sequence). V gave up 6 bases and J gave up 6 bases; unmatched junction bases: 7. The CDR3 spans 14 residues. The CDR3 DNA is TGCGCCAGCAGCCCCGGGACTAGTGCCAATGAGCAGTTCTTC. Translated, it gives CASSPGTSANEQFF.

CDR3 nucleotides: TGTGCCAGCAGTTACTCCCCGAGTGGAGGGCAGTATTTT. Protein sequence: CASSYSPSGGQYF. The chain couples TRBV6-5 to TRBJ2-3, with a tentative D call TRBD2 (5 bases). With 0 bases removed from V and 11 bases from J, the gap between germline ends came to 12 bases. The CDR3 totals 13 residues. Looked up from germline, CDR1 is MNHEY and CDR2 is SVGAGI.

This clonotype appeared a few times. The genes are TRBV5-1 and TRBJ2-3, with 7 nucleotides matching TRBD1. The CDR3 is made up of 14 amino acids. V gave up 5 bases and J gave up 1 base; unmatched junction bases: 4. Looked up from germline, CDR1 is SGHRS and CDR2 is YFSETQ. In DNA form, the CDR3 reads TGCGCCAGCAGGACAGGGACGGGCACAGATACGCAGTATTTT. Its translation is CASRTGTGTDTQYF.

V usage is TRBV6-1 and J usage is TRBJ1-4; unclear D gene. Germline CDR1 reads MNHNS; CDR2 reads SASEGT. The CDR3 runs 12 residues. Trimming stripped 5 bases from V and 5 bases from J, with 6 bases between. CDR3 DNA sequence: TGTGCCAGCAGTAGACTGAATGAAAAACTGTTTTTT. Translation: CASSRLNEKLFF.

About this clonotype: One end of the junction does not line up with germline, which may come from a read error. The V gene is TRBV7-2, the J gene TRBJ2-5, with TRBD1 as a possible D gene (6 bases). This CDR3 comprises 14 residues. CDR1 is SGHTA and CDR2 is FQGNSA in the germline V gene. The CDR3 region is CASSQGGSQETLYF. For the CDR3, the DNA is TGTGCCAGCAGCCAAGGGGGTTCCCAAGAGACCCTGTATTTC.

This clonotype was seen ten or more times. The genes are TRBV10-3 and TRBJ1-4; D remains unclear. The CDR3 sequence is 14 residues long. The germline V gene has CDR1 ENHRY and CDR2 SYGVKD. Between the trimmed V and J ends, which lost 8 bases and 5 bases, there was a span of 15 bases. The CDR3 loop reads CAILRRQLNEKLFF. CDR3 coding DNA: TGTGCCATCTTGAGGAGGCAGTTAAATGAAAAACTGTTTTTT.

Judged by abundance, this clonotype is large. The chain is built from TRBV6-5 and TRBJ1-4, with 7 bases fitting TRBD1. Germline loops: CDR1 MNHEY, CDR2 SVGAGI. The J segment lost 8 bases and the V segment lost 7 bases, leaving 7 bases of the junction unmatched. The CDR3 runs 13 residues. The CDR3 sequence: CASTSTGSEKLFF. CDR3 DNA: TGTGCCAGCACCTCGACAGGGTCGGAAAAACTGTTTTTT.

Only one count was recorded for this clonotype. The CDR3 coding sequence is TGCGCCAGCAGCCAAGGAGACGGGGGGCGGGGAGGCAAAGACACGCAGTACTTC. This sequence encodes CASSQGDGGRGGKDTQYF. The chain has TRBV4-1 and TRBJ2-4, with D maybe TRBD2 (7 bases). The V end was cut by 1 base, the J end by 13 bases, with 29 bases between. The CDR3 consists of 18 residues. The germline V gene has CDR1 MGHRA and CDR2 YSYEKL.

The chain employs TRBV25-1 and TRBJ2-4; a possible D gene is TRBD2 (6 bases). The germline CDR1 and CDR2 sequences are MGHDK and SYGVNS. V was trimmed by 1 base and J by 13 bases, leaving 23 bases between them. This CDR3 has 16 residues. The DNA of the CDR3 is TGTGCCAGCAGTGAATCGGGGGTGCGAGGAACAAATACGCAGTACTTC. This encodes CASSESGVRGTNTQYF.

A note on this clonotype: A read error may account for a junction end that differs from germline. V is TRBV6-1 and J is TRBJ2-4; the D call may be TRBD1 or TRBD2 (7 bases each). The germline CDR1 and CDR2 sequences are MNHNS and SASEGT. This CDR3 contains 14 residues. The CDR3 bases are TGTGCCAGTCAGGGGGGGGGGAACCAAAACATCCAGTACTTC. It codes for CASQGGGNQNIQYF.

The V gene is TRBV6-1, the J gene TRBJ2-3; 8 nucleotides line up with TRBD2. The CDR3 is made up of 15 amino acids. Germline V gene sequence: CDR1 MNHNS, CDR2 SASEGT. V dropped 5 bases and J dropped 7; count of bases not matched to a gene: 11. CDR3 sequence (DNA): TGTGCCAGCAGTCCGGGGGGGGGGGCAAAAAATACGCAGTATTTT. Translating gives CASSPGGGAKNTQYF.

V and J are TRBV10-1 and TRBJ2-5; 13 nucleotides match TRBD2. This CDR3 contains 14 residues. After removal of 3 bases from V and 11 bases from J, the junction contained 6 bases not matched to a gene. Germline CDR1 reads WNHNN; CDR2 reads SYGVQD (reference sequence). The CDR3 loop reads CASSDTSGREEQYF. In DNA form, the CDR3 reads TGCGCCAGCAGTGACACTAGCGGGAGGGAAGAGCAGTACTTC.

The V call is TRBV5-1, the J call TRBJ2-3; a weak D match, TRBD2 (7 bases). V was trimmed by 4 bases and J by 2 bases, leaving 14 bases between them. The CDR3 has 15 residues. Germline loops: CDR1 SGHRS, CDR2 YFSETQ. The CDR3 DNA is TGCGCCAGCAGCGATGGGGGGGGGCCCACAGATACGCAGTATTTT. Residues: CASSDGGGPTDTQYF.

This clonotype turned up a few times. Its ends do not fully match the called genes, so a read error is possible. The chain uses TRBV27 and TRBJ2-5, with D maybe TRBD2 (6 bases). The germline V gene encodes CDR1 MNHEY and CDR2 SMNVEV (reference sequence). The CDR3 totals 14 residues. CDR3 in DNA: TGTGCGGGCAGTTTGGGCGGGGACCCAGAGACGCAGTATTTC. The encoded protein is CAGSLGGDPETQYF.

This clonotype has a handful of counts. One junction end does not reproduce the germline sequence, and a read error may be involved. The genes are TRBV4-1 and TRBJ2-5; 8 bases agree with TRBD2. There are 18 residues in the CDR3. Germline loops: CDR1 MGHRA, CDR2 YSYEKL. As DNA, the CDR3 is TGCGCCAGCAGCCAAGCGGACGGGGGGGGCGGAAGCACAGATACCCAGTATTTC. Its translation: CASSQADGGGGSTDTQYF.

Points on this clonotype: At one end the junction does not follow the germline gene, possibly because of a read error. The V call is TRBV7-2, the J call TRBJ2-3; D possibly matches TRBD1 or TRBD2 (7 bases each). The end of the DNA aligns better with TRBJ2-7, so the J call may be wrong. The germline V gene encodes CDR1 SGHTA and CDR2 FQGNSA. This CDR3 region has 14 residues. As DNA, the CDR3 is TGTGGCAGCAGGGGGGGGGGAGCCACAGATACGCAGTACTTC. Protein product: CGSRGGGATDTQYF.

This clonotype came up once. Compared with germline, one end of the junction differs, possibly owing to a read error. The rearrangement links TRBV4-1 to TRBJ2-4, with D perhaps TRBD1 or TRBD2 (5 bases each). The CDR3 sequence is 14 residues long. Per germline, CDR1 MGHRA and CDR2 YSYEKL. The DNA of the CDR3 is TGCGGCAGCACGGGGCTGTGGGTCACAAACATGCAGTACTTC. Translating it yields CGSTGLWVTNMQYF.

The chain uses TRBV6-5 and TRBJ2-5, with TRBD2 matching over 11 bases. Germline values: CDR1 MNHEY, CDR2 SVGAGI. Trimming removed 0 bases from V and 5 bases from J; junction bases left unmatched: 5. The CDR3 spans 16 residues. The CDR3 spells CASSYSTSGDYETQYF. As DNA, the CDR3 is TGTGCCAGCAGTTACTCGACTAGCGGGGATTATGAGACCCAGTACTTC.

CDR3 nucleotides: TGCGCCAGCGGCTCGGGCCAGGGAGCCAAAGACACGCAGTACTTC. Translation gives CASGSGQGAKDTQYF. The rearrangement uses TRBV5-1 and TRBJ2-4; D might be TRBD1 or TRBD2, each matching 5 bases. The CDR3 totals 15 residues. Germline V gene sequence: CDR1 SGHRS, CDR2 YFSETQ. Trimming took off 7 bases at V and 13 bases at J, with 27 bases between the two ends. The variable domain in full, with the rest retrieved from reference TRBV5-1 and TRBJ2-4, is KAGVTQTPRYLIKTRGQQVTLSCSPISGHRSVSWYQQTPGQGLQFLFEYFSETQRNKGNFPGRFSGRQFSNSRSEMNVSTLELGDSALYLCASGSGQGAKDTQYFGAGTRLSVL.

The gene calls are TRBV3-1 and TRBJ2-1, with 8 bases fitting TRBD2. Trimming took 2 bases from V and 1 from J; bases not matched to a gene: 1. This CDR3 is built from 15 residues. Per germline, CDR1 LGHDT and CDR2 YNNKEL (reference sequence). DNA of the CDR3: TGTGCCAGCAGCCAAAGCGGGGGTTCCTACAATGAGCAGTTCTTC. Translation gives CASSQSGGSYNEQFF.

In its sample, this clonotype is medium-sized. V usage is TRBV6-5 and J usage is TRBJ1-4; D may be TRBD1 (5 bases). The CDR3 spans 16 residues. Deletions cut 0 bases from V and 3 bases from J, with 11 bases between. Looked up from germline, CDR1 is MNHEY and CDR2 is SVGAGI. This CDR3 is CASSYSQGGANEKLFF. The CDR3 nucleotides read TGTGCCAGCAGTTACTCGCAGGGAGGGGCTAATGAAAAACTGTTTTTT.

This chain links TRBV27 with TRBJ2-3; D perhaps matches TRBD1 (6 bases). Gene TRBJ2-7 matches the end of the DNA better, so the J call may be wrong. This CDR3 is built from 14 residues. Germline values: CDR1 MNHEY, CDR2 SMNVEV (reference sequence). CDR3 sequence reads: CAGSGGGFKDTQYF. CDR3 DNA: TGTGCGGGCAGTGGGGGCGGGTTCAAAGATACGCAGTACTTC.

This clonotype was seen a few times. The V call is TRBV4-1, the J call TRBJ1-5; D not resolved. The CDR3 spans 15 residues. Germline V gives CDR1 MGHRA, CDR2 YSYEKL. V was pared by 0 bases and J by 3 bases, with 9 bases between. The CDR3 here is CASSQDLGNNQPQHF. CDR3 bases: TGCGCCAGCAGCCAAGATCTGGGTAACAATCAGCCCCAGCATTTT.

Comments on this clonotype: At one boundary the junction diverges from the germline segment, which might be a read error. V usage is TRBV10-2 and J usage is TRBJ2-4, with D perhaps being TRBD1 or TRBD2 (5 bases each). CDR1 WSHSY and CDR2 SAAADI come from the germline V gene. This CDR3 has 13 amino acids. The CDR3: CATGLGAKNIQYF. CDR3 DNA: TGCGCCACGGGGCTGGGAGCCAAAAATATTCAGTACTTC.

This chain links TRBV7-6 with TRBJ2-1; TRBD2 matches 10 bases. The J call may not be correct, given that the DNA end is closer to TRBJ2-7. The CDR3 is 15 residues long. The germline V gene has CDR1 SGHVS and CDR2 FNYEAQ. For the CDR3, the DNA is TGTGCCAGCAGCTTAGGGCTAGCGGGAGCCTACGAGCAGTACTTC. It codes for CASSLGLAGAYEQYF.

Turning to this clonotype: One end of the junction is discordant with germline, which a read error may explain. This chain connects TRBV10-1 to TRBJ2-4; D unclear. There are 14 residues in the CDR3. Germline V gives CDR1 WNHNN, CDR2 SYGVQD (reference sequence). The CDR3 bases are TGCGCGAGCAGTGAGGTGCGGAGCGAAGGGTCCCAGTACTTC. Amino acid sequence: CASSEVRSEGSQYF.